These 25 T cell receptor beta chains were sequenced from one sample in a study of CD8+ T cells in alopecia areata. Extracted RNA was reverse transcribed into cDNA, the sequencing template. Clones were read by immunoSEQ multiplex PCR, and TCRdb kept only the in-frame ones, dropping some. The repertoire holds about 90,000 clones, around 40% seen once, with roughly 18% in the top ten. Noted treatment: oral pan-JAK inhibitor, 5-10 mg twice daily. This specimen was CD8+ T cells sorted from blood, taken at week 24, from a patient treated with tofacitinib. The receptors come from a human donor with alopecia areata.

As for this clone: One junction end does not reproduce the germline sequence, and a read error may be involved. The chain recombines TRBV29-1 with TRBJ2-2; TRBD1 is a possible D gene (7 bases). The CDR3 covers 14 residues. Germline CDR1 SQVTM, CDR2 ANQGSEA. CDR3: CSVANRGLPGGLFF. CDR3 nucleotides: TGCAGCGTGGCCAACAGGGGATTGCCCGGGGGGCTGTTTTTT.

This clone counts as medium-sized. V and J are TRBV7-6 and TRBJ2-1; no definite D call. Germline CDR1 and CDR2: SGHVS and FNYEAQ. The CDR3 length is 11 residues. The ends were cut back, 4 bases at V and 9 bases at J, with 7 bases in the middle. The CDR3 region has the DNA TGTGCCAGCAGCTCAATGAGTGAGCAGTTCTTC. Its protein product is CASSSMSEQFF.

This chain connects TRBV4-1 to TRBJ2-2; the D is unclear. The ends were cut back, 1 base at V and 2 bases at J, with 5 bases in the middle. The germline V gene has CDR1 MGHRA and CDR2 YSYEKL. This CDR3 region has 14 residues. The CDR3 spells CASSQGFNTGELFF. CDR3 DNA sequence: TGCGCCAGCAGCCAAGGTTTCAACACCGGGGAGCTGTTTTTT.

The chain combines TRBV27 with TRBJ1-1, with D uncertain. CDR3 length: 15 amino acids. The germline CDR1 and CDR2 sequences are MNHEY and SMNVEV (reference sequence). The V end was cut by 7 bases, the J end by 0 bases, with 15 bases between. CDR3 sequence: CASIPGVGLNTEAFF. The CDR3 DNA reads TGTGCCAGCATCCCCGGGGTAGGGTTGAACACTGAAGCTTTCTTT.

Only a few counts were recorded for this clone. The gene calls are TRBV4-1 and TRBJ2-7, with 10 bases fitting TRBD2. The CDR3 extends over 12 amino acids. V lost 11 bases to trimming and J lost 3 bases; unmatched junction nucleotides: 4. Germline V gene data show CDR1 as MGHRA and CDR2 as YSYEKL. The CDR3 here is CASSGRDYEQYF. DNA for the CDR3: TGCGCCTCAAGCGGGAGGGACTACGAGCAGTACTTC.

The chain links TRBV28 to TRBJ2-2; D is ambiguous. This CDR3 is 13 amino acids long. CDR1 MDHEN and CDR2 SYDVKM come from the germline V gene. V was pared by 5 bases and J by 6 bases, with 10 bases between. As DNA, the CDR3 is TGTGCCAGCAGTCCGCACACGGCCGGGGAGCTGTTTTTT. Translating gives CASSPHTAGELFF.

The rearrangement joins TRBV9 to TRBJ2-7, with 8 bases matching TRBD2. Looked up from germline, CDR1 is SGDLS and CDR2 is YYNGEE. After removal of 1 base from V and 3 bases from J, the junction contained 3 bases not matched to a gene. This CDR3 has 14 residues. CDR3 region: CASSVRSGSYEQYF. The DNA for the CDR3 is TGTGCCAGCAGCGTAAGAAGCGGGAGCTACGAGCAGTACTTC.

This chain joins TRBV25-1 and TRBJ2-7, with D perhaps TRBD2 (5 bases). Trimming removed 10 bases from V and 4 bases from J, with 11 bases in between. The CDR3 loop spans 11 amino acids. Germline V gene lookup returns CDR1 MGHDK and CDR2 SYGVNS. The CDR3 protein is CATEGVYEQYF. In DNA, the CDR3 is TGTGCCACTGAGGGCGTTTACGAGCAGTACTTC.

The chain combines TRBV4-1 with TRBJ1-2; 7 positions agree with TRBD1. This CDR3 comprises 16 residues. Germline CDR1 and CDR2: MGHRA and YSYEKL. V lost 1 base to trimming and J lost 8 bases; unmatched junction nucleotides: 13. As DNA, the CDR3 is TGCGCCAGCAGCCAAGGTCTAATGTCAGGGGGTGTCGGCTACACCTTC. This encodes CASSQGLMSGGVGYTF.

This clone showed up just a few times. The chain joins TRBV27 to TRBJ1-2; maybe TRBD1 (6 bases). The V end was cut by 4 bases, the J end by 3 bases, with 12 bases between. Germline CDR1 MNHEY, CDR2 SMNVEV (reference sequence). CDR3 length: 14 amino acids. The CDR3 DNA reads TGTGCCAGCAGTTCTTCCGGGGGCTACTATGGCTACACCTTC. Encoded protein: CASSSSGGYYGYTF.

The genes are TRBV7-8 and TRBJ2-1; 8 bases match TRBD1. CDR1 and CDR2 (germline): SGHVS, FQNEAQ. The ends lost 5 bases at V and 9 bases at J; junction bases unmatched: 15. The CDR3 is 16 residues long. In DNA form, the CDR3 reads TGTGCCAGCAGCAATACAGTCGAGACAGGGGATCGTGAGCAGTTCTTC. This encodes CASSNTVETGDREQFF.

The rearrangement links TRBV28 to TRBJ2-7, with 11 positions matching TRBD2. J was trimmed by 7 bases and V by 2 bases; bases with no gene match: 13. Germline V lookup: CDR1 MDHEN, CDR2 SYDVKM. The CDR3 is made up of 17 amino acids. The CDR3 region has the DNA TGTGCCAGCAGTTTACCTAGCGGGAGGCGCCTTGGTCGGGAGCAGTACTTC. Translation: CASSLPSGRRLGREQYF.

Details on this clone: One end of the junction is discordant with germline, which a read error may explain. The rearrangement links TRBV19 to TRBJ1-2; D might be TRBD1 (6 bases). This CDR3 spans 12 amino acids. Germline V gene data show CDR1 as LNHDA and CDR2 as SQIVND (reference sequence). The CDR3 loop reads CASSLPDSPRFF. The CDR3 DNA is TGTGCCAGTAGTCTACCGGACAGCCCCCGCTTCTTC.

The chain links TRBV5-4 to TRBJ2-5, with a tentative D call TRBD2 (6 bases). V was shortened by 4 bases and J by 2 bases, with 15 bases between the two germline ends. From germline, CDR1 is SGHNT and CDR2 YYREEE (reference sequence). The CDR3 runs 15 residues. The CDR3 bases are TGTGCCAGCAGCCCCCGGGGACTTCATCAAGAGACCCAGTACTTC. Encoded protein: CASSPRGLHQETQYF.

V usage is TRBV2 and J usage is TRBJ1-5, with TRBD1 matching 8 bases. The CDR3 runs 15 residues. The ends lost 6 bases at V and 4 bases at J; junction bases unmatched: 8. Germline CDR1 is SNHLY and CDR2 is FYNNEI. DNA for the CDR3: TGTGCCAGCAGGGATGGACAGGGTGGTAATCAGCCCCAGCATTTT. It encodes CASRDGQGGNQPQHF.

The genes are TRBV7-6 and TRBJ2-3; 10 bases map to TRBD2. The CDR3 totals 17 residues. V lost 5 bases to trimming and J lost 2 bases; unmatched junction nucleotides: 10. From germline, CDR1 is SGHVS and CDR2 FNYEAQ. The DNA of the CDR3 is TGTGCCAGCAGCGTAACGGAGGGGACTAGCGACACAGATACGCAGTATTTT. Translating it yields CASSVTEGTSDTDTQYF.

This chain joins TRBV6-5 and TRBJ1-2, with unresolved D. The CDR3 loop spans 11 amino acids. The germline gives CDR1 MNHEY, CDR2 SVGAGI. The V and J ends lost 6 bases and 6 bases respectively, with 8 bases between them. CDR3 nucleotides: TGTGCCAGCAGGTCGGGGAATGGCTACACCTTC. It codes for CASRSGNGYTF.

This rearrangement joins TRBV5-5 to TRBJ1-2; 10 bases fit TRBD1. The CDR3 is made up of 16 amino acids. Losses at the gene ends were 3 bases for V and 2 bases for J; bases not matched to a gene: 7. CDR1 is SGHKS and CDR2 is YYEKEE in the germline V gene (reference sequence). The CDR3: CASSSGTGASNYGYTF. CDR3 in DNA: TGTGCCAGCAGCTCCGGGACAGGGGCGTCGAACTATGGCTACACCTTC.

The chain uses TRBV6-5 and TRBJ2-7; 10 bases align to TRBD1. V shed 5 bases, J shed 1 base, and the junction held 2 bases outside the gene matches. Germline-derived CDR1 and CDR2 are MNHEY and SVGAGI. CDR3 length: 14 residues. The DNA for the CDR3 is TGTGCCAGCAGTCTGGGACAGGGGTCCTACGAGCAGTACTTC. Translating it yields CASSLGQGSYEQYF.

The sample holds a few counts of this clone. The rearrangement joins TRBV27 to TRBJ2-7; D gene uncertain. The V gene's germline CDR1 is MNHEY and CDR2 SMNVEV (reference sequence). V lost 4 bases and J lost 0, with 13 bases in between. The CDR3 sequence is 15 residues long. CDR3 sequence (DNA): TGTGCCAGCAGTTCCCAGTTTTACCCCTCCTACGAGCAGTACTTC. It encodes CASSSQFYPSYEQYF.

Only one count was recorded for this clone. The rearrangement links TRBV7-8 to TRBJ2-7, with 7 positions matching TRBD1. CDR1 and CDR2 from the germline V gene are SGHVS and FQNEAQ. CDR3 length: 15 amino acids. The V segment lost 5 bases and the J segment 0 bases; nucleotides outside the gene matches: 7. CDR3 in DNA: TGTGCCAGCAGCAACCGACAGGGTGTCTCCTACGAGCAGTACTTC. This translates into CASSNRQGVSYEQYF.

The chain links TRBV29-1 to TRBJ2-3; 10 bases are shared with TRBD2. The CDR3 length is 20 residues. Germline loops: CDR1 SQVTM, CDR2 ANQGSEA. Losses at the gene ends were 3 bases for V and 4 bases for J; bases not matched to a gene: 22. The CDR3 nucleotides are TGCAGCGTTGATACCCGCCTTCCCGACCGCCGAGCGGGAGGGTCAGATACGCAGTATTTT. The encoded protein is CSVDTRLPDRRAGGSDTQYF.

The V call is TRBV14, the J call TRBJ2-4; unclear D gene. Germline V gene lookup returns CDR1 SGHDN and CDR2 FVKESK. Trimming left V 1 base short and J 9 bases short, with 4 bases between. The CDR3 has 11 amino acids. CDR3 loop: CASSQGSIQYF. CDR3 DNA: TGTGCCAGCAGCCAAGGCTCCATTCAGTACTTC.

The gene calls are TRBV5-1 and TRBJ2-1; tentative D call: TRBD2 (5 bases). The CDR3 consists of 15 residues. The V gene lost 1 base and the J gene lost 2 bases, with 10 bases spanning the gap. CDR1 and CDR2 from the germline V gene are SGHRS and YFSETQ. The CDR3 is CASSLRTLTYNEQFF. CDR3 coding DNA: TGCGCCAGCAGCTTGCGGACTCTTACCTACAATGAGCAGTTCTTC.

The V and J genes are TRBV7-2 and TRBJ2-7; D is possibly TRBD2 (6 bases). Germline assignment: CDR1 SGHTA and CDR2 FQGNSA. The V end was cut by 0 bases, the J end by 3 bases, with 21 bases between. The length of the CDR3 is 18 residues. CDR3 protein: CASSLAPVIADQGYEQYF. In DNA, the CDR3 is TGTGCCAGCAGCTTAGCCCCCGTAATAGCGGACCAAGGCTACGAGCAGTACTTC.